These T cell receptor beta chains were read from a single sample in a study of T cell responses to AZD1222 COVID-19 vaccine. Repertoires were generated with immunoSEQ multiplex PCR, while TCRdb's copy carries only in-frame clones and drops some. The sample carries around 130,000 clones, 80% to 95% recorded once. The sequencing used peripheral blood, collected 28 days after the second AZD1222 dose. The receptor set was obtained from an adult who received the AZD1222 COVID-19 vaccine. CDR3s include the opening cysteine and the closing phenylalanine or tryptophan. D genes are given only for firm matches. Clone size appears in some rows only: once, few, many, or a class for an expanded clone.

NA | TRBJ1-5 | TRBD1 | TRBV6-5 | TGTGCCACCGCGAGGGAGGGGGCTCATCAGCCCCAGCATTTT | CATAREGAHQPQHF
NA | TRBJ1-2 | NA | TRBV5-1 | TGCGCCAGCAGCTTGGGGGACACCTATGGCTACACCTTC | CASSLGDTYGYTF
once | TRBJ1-1 | TRBD1 | TRBV7-2 | TGTGCCAGCAGCCCCGGGACAGGGAGGCGGACTGAAGCTTTCTTT | CASSPGTGRRTEAFF
many | TRBJ1-6 | NA | TRBV4-2 | TGTGCCAGCAGCCAAGATCGAAAGGGTGGTAATTCACCCCTCCACTTT | CASSQDRKGGNSPLHF
NA | TRBJ1-5 | NA | TRBV15 | TGTGCCACCAGCAGAGATAGAAGCAATCAGCCCCAGCATTTT | CATSRDRSNQPQHF
once | TRBJ2-1 | TRBD2 | TRBV3-1/TRBV3-2 | TGTGCCAGCAGCCAAGAGTTGGCGGGAGCGGGTGAGCAGTTCTTC | CASSQELAGAGEQFF
NA | TRBJ1-5 | TRBD1 | TRBV30 | TGTGCCTGGAGTTCCAGACAGGGCCAGCCCCAGCATTTT | CAWSSRQGQPQHF
once | TRBJ2-3 | TRBD2 | TRBV5-4 | TGTGCCAGCAGCCTGACTAGCGGGGGGGCCGATACGCAGTATTTT | CASSLTSGGADTQYF
NA | TRBJ1-2 | TRBD1 | TRBV7-9 | TGTGCCAGCAGCTTTTCTCTTTCAGGGGGCTCTAACTATGGCTACACCTTC | CASSFSLSGGSNYGYTF
once | TRBJ2-7 | TRBD2 | TRBV27 | TGTGCCAGCAGACCTGGGACTAGCGGGCGGACCTACGAGCAGTACTTC | CASRPGTSGRTYEQYF
once | TRBJ1-1 | NA | TRBV7-9 | TGTGCCAGCAGCCATACATGGGGTATGAACACTGAAGCTTTCTTT | CASSHTWGMNTEAFF
NA | TRBJ1-2 | TRBD1 | TRBV27 | TGTGCCAGCAGTTTAAGCCCCCCCGACAGGGTGCGCTATGGCTACACCTTC | CASSLSPPDRVRYGYTF
NA | TRBJ1-3 | TRBD1 | TRBV12-3/TRBV12-4 | TGTGCCAGCAGCCAGGGGGTTGGAAACACCATATATTTT | CASSQGVGNTIYF
NA | TRBJ1-2 | NA | TRBV7-9 | TGTGCCAGCAGCTTAGATGGGCAGGGAGACTATGGCTACACCTTC | CASSLDGQGDYGYTF
NA | TRBJ1-4 | NA | TRBV6-1 | TGTGCCAGCAGTGAATTGGCCGGAGAAAAACTGTTTTTT | CASSELAGEKLFF
NA | TRBJ1-2 | TRBD1 | TRBV29-1 | TGCAGCGTTGGCGGGGACAGGGTTGGCTACACCTTC | CSVGGDRVGYTF
once | TRBJ1-5 | TRBD1 | TRBV24-1 | TGTGCCACCAGTGATTGGACAGGGGGCAATCAGCCCCAGCATTTT | CATSDWTGGNQPQHF
NA | TRBJ1-1 | NA | TRBV30 | TGTGCCTGGAGTGTAGTAGAAGAAGCTTTCTTT | CAWSVVEEAFF
NA | TRBJ1-1 | NA | TRBV9 | TGTGCCAGCAGCTCAGGGGTGAACACTGAAGCTTTCTTT | CASSSGVNTEAFF
NA | TRBJ2-7 | TRBD2 | TRBV9 | TGTGCCAGCAGCGTCAGATTCGAGGGGCAGGGACTAGGCGAGCAGTACTTC | CASSVRFEGQGLGEQYF
NA | TRBJ2-3 | NA | TRBV7-6 | TGTGCCAGCAGCTACCCTGGGGTAGCCCAAAGCACAGATACGCAGTATTTT | CASSYPGVAQSTDTQYF
NA | TRBJ1-4 | NA | TRBV4-3 | TGCGCCAGCAGCCAAGGGGACGGGTTAAATGAAAAACTGTTTTTT | CASSQGDGLNEKLFF
NA | TRBJ2-6 | NA | TRBV19 | TGTGCCAGTAGTATAGCTGGGGCCAACGTCCTGACTTTC | CASSIAGANVLTF
NA | TRBJ2-1 | NA | TRBV28 | TGTGCCAGCAGTCAGACAGGCTACAATGAGCAGTTCTTC | CASSQTGYNEQFF
NA | TRBJ2-2 | TRBD1 | TRBV6-4 | TGTGCCAGCAAAAAGGCTGGACAGGGCCCGAACACCGGGGAGCTGTTTTTT | CASKKAGQGPNTGELFF
NA | TRBJ1-5 | NA | TRBV6-2/TRBV6-3 | TGTGCCAGCAGTTACAAGACAGGACGGCCGGACTACCAGCCCCAGCATTTT | CASSYKTGRPDYQPQHF
NA | TRBJ1-5 | TRBD1 | TRBV6-5 | TGTGCCAGCAGGTCGACAGGGGATAGCAATCAGCCCCAGCATTTT | CASRSTGDSNQPQHF
NA | TRBJ1-1 | TRBD1 | TRBV5-6 | TGTGCCAGCAGCTTGGCTTTGACAGGGGAGTTGAGGACTGAAGCTTTCTTT | CASSLALTGELRTEAFF
once | TRBJ2-7 | NA | TRBV2 | TGTGCCAGCAGTGGGACAGTCGGCGAGCAGTACTTC | CASSGTVGEQYF
NA | TRBJ2-1 | TRBD2 | TRBV15 | TGTGCCACCAGCGGACGCCGGGGAGCGGGAAGATACAATGAGCAGTTCTTC | CATSGRRGAGRYNEQFF
NA | TRBJ1-1 | TRBD1 | TRBV19 | TGTGCCAGTAGTATAGTCGGGCAGGGGGCCACTGAAGCTTTCTTT | CASSIVGQGATEAFF
NA | TRBJ2-7 | NA | TRBV6-6 | TGTGCCAGCAGGGGGACGCCCACCTACGAGCAGTACTTC | CASRGTPTYEQYF
NA | TRBJ1-6 | NA | TRBV4-2 | TGTGCCAGCAGCCAAGATCTAAGGGAAGGAAACTCACCCCTCCACTTT | CASSQDLREGNSPLHF